The sequence of this T cell receptor (beta chain) was determined in a study of tumor and adjacent non-tumor tissue in lung cancer. Concerning this clonotype: The junction departs from germline at one end; a sequencing error may be responsible.

The template was RNA from unsorted bulk tissue. The normal lung tissue was taken more than 3 cm from the tumor edge. A modified ARM-PCR protocol with three rounds of nested PCR amplified TCRbeta. TCRdb re-called the multiplex PCR reads with MiXCR, one entry per CDR3 protein. This table has approximately 79,000 distinct CDR3 sequences, around 76% appearing once. This CDR3 has 15 amino acids. Germline V gene data show CDR1 as SGHRS and CDR2 as YFSETQ. Sequencing input: distant non-tumor lung tissue. The source is a man between 65 and 85 years old with non-small cell lung cancer. The rearrangement joins TRBV5-1 to TRBJ2-3, with D tentatively TRBD2 (5 bases). CDR3 sequence (DNA): TGCGCCAGCAGCTCCTTAGCGAGAGAAGCAGATACGCATTTTTTT. This encodes CASSSLAREADTHFF.